This T cell receptor beta chain is from a study of blood T cells in healthy people across ages. The CDR3 is made up of 15 amino acids. Trimming shortened V by 2 bases and J by 0 bases, and 5 bases separated the two germline ends. Germline V gives CDR1 MNHEY, CDR2 SMNVEV (reference sequence). This clonotype has just a few counts. Using a J-beta primer mix together with a sample-barcoded 5' primer, a second PCR was run for about 7 to 12 cycles. TCRdb processed the 5' RACE reads anew with MiXCR; each CDR3 protein has one entry. The sample lists over 450,000 distinct CDR3 sequences, around 24% occurring once. The sample was also linked to a second study, of T cells of mothers and their children.

The sequencing sample was made of blood. This sequence was found in a boy younger than 18 in good health. The rearrangement uses TRBV27 and TRBJ2-6; D uncertain. CDR3 nucleotides: TGTGCCAGCAGTTTAGGCTTCTCTGGGGCCAACGTCCTGACTTTC. This sequence encodes CASSLGFSGANVLTF.